What follows is one TCR beta chain and its context. Its antigen is unknown. Generated by immunoSEQ multiplex PCR, the TCRdb table keeps only in-frame clones and is missing some. Of roughly 29,000 clones listed, roughly 86% are singletons. The sample is drawn from a study of OX40 agonist ivuxolimab in advanced cancers. Background on the study: The study gave patients intravenous ivuxolimab at 0.01 to 10 mg/kg every 2 weeks.

Overall study results and limits: Low levels of normalized T-cell clonal expansion also appeared in some nonresponders.

This specimen was CD4+ or CD8+ T cells sorted from blood, taken in a trial of the OX40 agonist ivuxolimab. The receptor's source is an adult with an advanced solid tumor such as melanoma, head and neck, liver or kidney cancer.

In DNA form, the CDR3 reads TGTGCCAGCAGCAGAGGGACCACGGGAGCTGCAGATACGCAGTATTTT. Encoded protein: CASSRGTTGAADTQYF. The chain has TRBV27 and TRBJ2-3, with a weak D call TRBD2 (6 bases). Trimming removed 6 bases at V and 4 bases at J, with 20 bases between. Germline CDR1 reads MNHEY; CDR2 reads SMNVEV (reference sequence). The CDR3 is made up of 16 amino acids.